The clone carrying this T cell receptor beta chain was seen a handful of times. Its antigen is not known. TCRdb re-derived calls from the 5' RACE reads in MiXCR, one entry per CDR3 protein. The sample shows some 350,000 distinct CDR3 sequences, approximately 16% of them seen only once. The data were taken from a study of T-cell memory formation after mild COVID-19. Across the whole study: Most TCR clusters belonged to a single donor. General study findings and limits: The CD4+ clones that contracted clustered mainly within CM and EM, and the CD8+ clones concentrated in EMRA.

Trimming left V 2 bases short and J 4 bases short, with 16 bases between. CDR1 and CDR2 from the germline V gene are SGHAT and FQDESV (reference sequence). The CDR3 totals 16 residues. The genes are TRBV11-1 and TRBJ2-3, with D possibly called TRBD1 or TRBD2 (5 bases each). The sample taken for sequencing was PBMCs or a T cell subset sorted from them (not recorded which). The clonotype comes from a man aged 18-30 years who had mild COVID-19 (a few samples of this study predate the infection). Cell type and time point are not known. CDR3 protein: CASSLRPRGWADTQYF. CDR3 nucleotides: TGTGCCAGCAGCTTACGACCGAGGGGCTGGGCAGATACGCAGTATTTT.